This TCR beta chain was recovered during a study of Ad26.COV2.S vaccination and SARS-CoV-2 variants. Study-level information: Enrolled in COV1001, the donor was in the Ad26.COV2.S trial arm, which received the vaccine. Study results and limitations: Vaccinees and placebo recipients showed similar non-spike TCR breadth.

As to treatment: about 20 received Ad26.COV2.S at low or high dose, single or two shots; a few received placebo; per-sample allocation not given. At day 63 after the first vaccine or placebo injection, samples were drawn. This person who donated was an adult of 18-55 years in Boston. Vaccination employed an Ad26 vector expressing the Wuhan-strain SARS-CoV-2 spike. This CDR3 comprises 16 residues. The ends were cut back, 3 bases at V and 1 base at J, with 16 bases in the middle. Germline V gives CDR1 MDHEN, CDR2 SYDVKM. Assay: immunoSEQ multiplex PCR; the TCRdb copy retains only in-frame clones and omits some. The repertoire includes around 400,000 clones, 89% of them detected once, and around 1.8% sits in the top ten. Notes on this clone: Its antigen is still unknown.

The clonotype originates from a person between 18 and 65 years old who received the Ad26.COV2.S COVID-19 vaccine or a placebo. Source: peripheral blood, taken in a trial of Ad26.COV2.S vaccine versus placebo. This chain connects TRBV28 to TRBJ2-7; D call uncertain. The CDR3 nucleotides are TGTGCCAGCAGTTTTCGCCGTGTTATAGGGTCCTACGAGCAGTACTTC. Its protein is CASSFRRVIGSYEQYF.